This TCR beta chain was recovered during a study of T cells after yellow fever vaccination. The study's findings and limits: By day 5 rather than day 15, the secondary response had peaked, though it was weaker.

As regards this clonotype: Antigen specificity is unknown.

Synthesis of TCR cDNA relied on 5'RACE template switching, which attached a universal primer site and UMIs. TCRdb re-analysed the 5' RACE reads in MiXCR, keeping a single row per CDR3 protein. Of around 500,000 distinct CDR3 sequences in the sample, around a fifth were seen once. The TCR originated in a man between 18 and 29 years old who received the YFV17D yellow fever vaccine. The sequencing used PBMCs, collected more than 20 days after the first yellow fever vaccination.

CDR3 region: CASSLSPRDEQFF. The CDR3 nucleotides are TGTGCCAGCAGCTTAAGCCCTCGGGATGAGCAGTTCTTC. The rearrangement uses TRBV7-2 and TRBJ2-1; no definite D call. This CDR3 is 13 amino acids long. CDR1 is SGHTA and CDR2 is FQGNSA in the germline V gene. V was shortened by 2 bases and J by 8 bases, with 10 bases between the two germline ends.